Listed below are T cell receptor beta chains from one sample, sequenced in a study of T-cell reconstitution after alpha-beta-depleted transplantation in children. TCRdb called the PCR reads again in MiXCR, with one record for every CDR3 protein. This sample carries a few hundred thousand distinct CDR3 sequences, around 20% of them seen once, and the ten largest clones take 3% to 3.5%. Sequenced material: PBMCs from the stem cell graft donor, taken from the stem cell graft. These receptors originate from a human donor who donated a stem cell graft to a child with acute lymphoblastic leukemia. The CDR3 runs from the conserved cysteine through the conserved F or W. Each record gives: V gene, clone size, D gene, J gene, CDR3 protein, CDR3 DNA. D genes are given only for firm matches. Some rows mark clone size as missing; the rest say once, few, many or name a class of expanded clone.

TRBV5-1,NA,NA,TRBJ2-5,CASSLSTLQETQYF,TGCGCCAGCAGCTTGAGTACGCTCCAAGAGACCCAGTACTTC
TRBV30,NA,NA,TRBJ1-1,CAWSVLGHANTEAFF,TGTGCCTGGAGTGTACTGGGACATGCGAACACTGAAGCTTTCTTT
TRBV25-1,few,NA,TRBJ1-6,CASSQQSSYNSPLHF,TGTGCCAGCAGCCAACAGAGCTCCTATAATTCACCCCTCCACTTT
TRBV6-1,NA,NA,TRBJ1-1,CASNLRGGRTGTEAFF,TGTGCCAGCAACCTGCGGGGTGGTCGTACCGGCACTGAAGCTTTCTTT
TRBV18,NA,NA,TRBJ1-2,CASSNDDRRNYGYTF,TGTGCCAGCTCAAACGACGACAGGAGGAACTATGGCTACACCTTC
TRBV7-2,NA,TRBD2,TRBJ2-7,CASSLALAGSHSYEQYF,TGTGCCAGCAGCTTAGCCCTAGCGGGGTCCCATTCCTACGAGCAGTACTTC
TRBV5-1,NA,NA,TRBJ2-1,CASSLGTQHEQFF,TGCGCCAGCAGCTTGGGAACGCAACATGAGCAGTTCTTC
TRBV20-1,few,NA,TRBJ2-5,CRPSGEEETQYF,TGCAGACCCTCTGGCGAGGAAGAGACCCAGTACTTC
TRBV11-2,few,NA,TRBJ1-4,CASSSLFRNEKLFF,TGTGCCAGCAGCTCCCTGTTCAGAAATGAAAAACTGTTTTTT
TRBV5-1,few,TRBD1,TRBJ2-2,CASSLAATGAYTGELFF,TGCGCCAGCAGCTTGGCCGCCACAGGGGCTTACACCGGGGAGCTGTTTTTT
TRBV20-1,NA,TRBD2,TRBJ2-7,CSARGTSGLSYEQYF,TGCAGTGCTAGGGGGACTAGCGGGCTCTCCTACGAGCAGTACTTC
TRBV20-1,NA,NA,TRBJ2-5,CSALAPSRPETQYF,TGCAGTGCTCTAGCCCCCAGCCGCCCAGAGACCCAGTACTTC
TRBV3-1,few,NA,TRBJ1-1,CASSQDDITVTNTEAFF,TGTGCCAGCAGCCAAGATGATATAACAGTCACGAACACTGAAGCTTTCTTT
TRBV12-3/TRBV12-4,few,TRBD1,TRBJ1-2,CASSTDRALLYGYTF,TGTGCCAGCAGCACCGACAGGGCTCTCCTCTATGGCTACACCTTC
TRBV5-1,many,NA,TRBJ1-1,CASSLVSLNTEAFF,TGCGCCAGCAGCTTGGTTAGCCTGAACACTGAAGCTTTCTTT
TRBV5-4,NA,NA,TRBJ2-5,CASSFGRLETQYF,TGTGCCAGCAGCTTTGGTAGGCTAGAGACCCAGTACTTC
TRBV7-2,few,NA,TRBJ2-5,CASSSHYQETQYF,TGTGCCAGCAGCTCCCATTACCAAGAGACCCAGTACTTC
TRBV12-3/TRBV12-4,NA,TRBD1,TRBJ1-4,CASSPLQGTNEKLFF,TGTGCCAGCAGTCCCCTACAGGGGACTAATGAAAAACTGTTTTTT
TRBV9,NA,NA,TRBJ1-1,CASSADIWNTEAFF,TGTGCCAGCAGCGCCGATATATGGAACACTGAAGCTTTCTTT
TRBV5-1,NA,NA,TRBJ1-1,CASSLVSRGGSNTEAFF,TGCGCCAGCAGCTTGGTGAGTCGGGGAGGATCGAACACTGAAGCTTTCTTT
TRBV19,NA,NA,TRBJ1-2,CASGHRQTGSIYGYTF,TGTGCCAGTGGACACCGGCAGACTGGGAGCATTTATGGCTACACCTTC
TRBV20-1,many,NA,TRBJ1-1,CSADSRGTEAFF,TGCAGTGCCGACAGCCGGGGGACTGAAGCTTTCTTT
TRBV5-1,few,TRBD1,TRBJ1-1,CASSLVTGGNTEAFF,TGCGCCAGCAGCTTGGTGACAGGGGGGAACACTGAAGCTTTCTTT
TRBV6-5,NA,TRBD2,TRBJ2-1,CASSYSSSSGISYNEQFF,TGTGCCAGCAGTTACTCGTCCTCTAGCGGAATCTCCTACAATGAGCAGTTCTTC
TRBV24-1,few,NA,TRBJ2-2,CATSDSRAIGELFF,TGTGCCACCAGTGATTCCCGGGCCATCGGGGAGCTGTTTTTT
TRBV27,few,NA,TRBJ2-7,CASSISWAYEQYF,TGTGCCAGCAGTATTTCGTGGGCCTACGAGCAGTACTTC
TRBV20-1,NA,TRBD2,TRBJ2-7,CSAPSGLAGRTGYEQYF,TGCAGTGCCCCCTCGGGACTAGCCGGGAGGACGGGGTACGAGCAGTACTTC
TRBV4-1,NA,TRBD1,TRBJ2-7,CASSQDPRTGGVYEQYF,TGCGCCAGCAGCCAAGACCCCCGGACAGGGGGAGTCTACGAGCAGTACTTC
TRBV7-9,NA,NA,TRBJ2-7,CASSLGPVSSYEQYF,TGTGCCAGCAGCCTAGGTCCTGTGAGCTCCTACGAGCAGTACTTC
TRBV7-3,NA,NA,TRBJ2-2,CASSSPGLTVSTGELFF,TGTGCCAGCAGCTCCCCCGGCCTCACCGTAAGCACCGGGGAGCTGTTTTTT
TRBV9,NA,NA,TRBJ2-7,CASSVQGAEQYF,TGTGCCAGCAGCGTACAGGGCGCCGAGCAGTACTTC
TRBV11-2,NA,TRBD1,TRBJ2-2,CASSLRGLYTGELFF,TGTGCCAGCAGCTTAAGGGGGCTTTACACCGGGGAGCTGTTTTTT
TRBV20-1,NA,TRBD1,TRBJ1-2,CSARQGAGNYGYTF,TGCAGTGCTAGACAGGGGGCGGGTAACTATGGCTACACCTTC
TRBV14,NA,TRBD2,TRBJ2-1,CASRSTSGRSSYNEQFF,TGTGCCAGCAGGTCGACTAGCGGGAGATCCTCCTACAATGAGCAGTTCTTC
TRBV12-3/TRBV12-4,NA,NA,TRBJ2-5,CASSLTHQETQYF,TGTGCCAGCAGTTTAACACACCAAGAGACCCAGTACTTC
TRBV18,few,NA,TRBJ1-1,CASSPPNRNTEAFF,TGTGCCAGCTCACCACCGAACAGAAACACTGAAGCTTTCTTT
TRBV6-1,NA,NA,TRBJ1-5,CASSEADGQISNQPQHF,TGTGCCAGCAGTGAAGCCGACGGACAGATTAGCAATCAGCCCCAGCATTTT
TRBV29-1,few,TRBD2,TRBJ2-1,CSAKSLAGGYNEQFF,TGCAGCGCTAAAAGTCTAGCGGGAGGCTACAATGAGCAGTTCTTC
TRBV7-8,NA,NA,TRBJ2-2,CASSNNRVTNTGELFF,TGTGCCAGCAGCAATAACAGGGTTACGAACACCGGGGAGCTGTTTTTT
TRBV30,NA,NA,TRBJ1-1,CAWRPPEEGYTEAFF,TGTGCCTGGCGGCCTCCAGAGGAAGGGTACACTGAAGCTTTCTTT
TRBV5-1,NA,NA,TRBJ2-7,CASSLPMGPEQYF,TGCGCCAGCAGCTTACCAATGGGACCAGAGCAGTACTTC